These 19 T cell receptor beta chains came from one sample sequenced in a study of identical twins. Each CDR3 protein is one row after TCRdb ran MiXCR on the 5' RACE reads. The sample lists some 1,700,000 distinct CDR3 sequences; about 32% were seen once. The specimen was cord blood. Source of these receptors: a newborn girl in good health.

This rearrangement joins TRBV7-2 to TRBJ2-1; TRBD1 might be the D (5 bases). This CDR3 has 18 residues. V lost 1 base and J lost 4, with 20 bases in between. Germline CDR1 reads SGHTA; CDR2 reads FQGNSA. CDR3 nucleotide sequence: TGTGCCAGCAGCTTAGTCAGAGACAGAGAATCGGTATACAATGAGCAGTTCTTC. Amino acid sequence: CASSLVRDRESVYNEQFF.

This clonotype is a singleton in its sample. The chain links TRBV28 to TRBJ1-5; perhaps TRBD1 as D (6 bases). V lost 1 base and J 7 bases, leaving 14 bases between the germline ends. Germline CDR1 and CDR2: MDHEN and SYDVKM. The CDR3 consists of 15 residues. CDR3 in amino acids: CASSLSNRVGQPQHF. The CDR3 DNA reads TGTGCCAGCAGTTTATCGAACAGGGTTGGCCAGCCCCAGCATTTT.

This clonotype was counted between two and nine times. CDR3 residues: CASSEPRVNTEAFF. The CDR3 bases are TGTGCCAGCAGTGAGCCTAGGGTGAACACTGAAGCTTTCTTT. The chain carries TRBV2 and TRBJ1-1; D remains ambiguous. The CDR3 consists of 14 residues. The ends were cut back, 3 bases at V and 0 bases at J, with 8 bases in the middle. The germline V gene has CDR1 SNHLY and CDR2 FYNNEI.

Concerning this clonotype: Because the CDR3's place on the DNA is in doubt, the DNA is left out and the CDR3 is given as listed by TCRdb. The gene calls are TRBV20-1 and TRBJ1-5; the table calls TRBD1, which could not be checked here. Germline CDR1 is DFQATT and CDR2 is SNEGSKA (reference sequence). The CDR3 contains 14 residues when both ends are counted. The CDR3 spells CSVRGRRGNQPQHF.

This sequence joins TRBV10-2 and TRBJ1-3; D remains ambiguous. V gave up 8 bases and J gave up 0 bases, with 11 bases separating them. The CDR3 spans 14 residues. CDR1 is WSHSY and CDR2 is SAAADI in the germline V gene. The chain's CDR3 is CASRAPSSGNTIYF. The CDR3 DNA sequence: TGCGCCAGCCGGGCCCCAAGCTCTGGAAACACCATATATTTT.

As concerns this clonotype: Germline is not matched at one junction end, which may reflect a read error. V and J are TRBV19 and TRBJ2-6, with 9 bases matching TRBD1. Germline lookup yields CDR1 LNHDA and CDR2 SQIVND (reference sequence). The CDR3 consists of 16 residues. The CDR3 region is CATGTGFPSGADVLTF. CDR3 DNA sequence: TGTGCCACCGGGACAGGGTTTCCCTCTGGGGCCGACGTCCTGACTTTC.

The sample holds a few counts of this clonotype. This chain links TRBV28 with TRBJ2-1; 10 bases agree with TRBD2. This CDR3 contains 13 residues. The trim removed 11 bases at V and 3 bases at J, leaving 4 bases unmatched. The germline gives CDR1 MDHEN, CDR2 SYDVKM. In nucleotides, the CDR3 is TGTGCCGGGGCTAGCGGGGGCTACAATGAGCAGTTCTTC. Amino acid sequence: CAGASGGYNEQFF.

The chain uses TRBV2 and TRBJ1-2; a weak D match, TRBD1 (5 bases). Germline V gene data show CDR1 as SNHLY and CDR2 as FYNNEI. This CDR3 is built from 15 residues. V lost 3 bases, J lost 4 bases, and 15 bases lay in between. CDR3 DNA sequence: TGTGCCAGCAGTGACCGGGGGGTCGGCGGCTATGGCTACACCTTC. Translated: CASSDRGVGGYGYTF. The whole variable domain, remainder taken from reference TRBV2 and TRBJ1-2, is EPEVTQTPSHQVTQMGQEVILRCVPISNHLYFYWYRQILGQKVEFLVSFYNNEISEKSEIFDDQFSVERPDGSNFTLKIRSTKLEDSAMYFCASSDRGVGGYGYTFGSGTRLTVV.

This clonotype was seen a handful of times. The V call is TRBV18, the J call TRBJ2-1, with unresolved D. The CDR3 extends over 17 amino acids. V lost 3 bases and J 8 bases, leaving 23 bases between the germline ends. Germline CDR1 and CDR2: KGHSH and LQKENI. CDR3 DNA: TGTGCCAGCTCACCTCGGCAATTGAAGACTCTTCAGGATGAGCAGTTCTTC. Encoded protein: CASSPRQLKTLQDEQFF.

This clonotype has a handful of counts. The chain is built from TRBV3-1 and TRBJ2-5; 7 nucleotides align to TRBD2. The end of the DNA fits TRBJ2-7 better, so the J call may be wrong. The CDR3 spans 15 residues. CDR1 and CDR2 (germline): LGHDT, YNNKEL (reference sequence). CDR3 amino acids: CASSQGASGIDEQYF. CDR3 DNA: TGTGCCAGCAGCCAAGGAGCGAGCGGGATTGACGAGCAGTACTTC.

The chain recombines TRBV3-1 with TRBJ1-2; D remains unclear. The germline CDR1 and CDR2 sequences are LGHDT and YNNKEL (reference sequence). V was shortened by 8 bases and J by 3 bases, with 10 bases between the two germline ends. The CDR3 spans 12 residues. The CDR3 DNA follows: TGTGCCAGCTGGGGTCAGGACTATGGCTACACCTTC. This codes for CASWGQDYGYTF.

This chain connects TRBV5-1 to TRBJ2-3; D gene ambiguous. This CDR3 is built from 17 residues. V was trimmed by 1 base and J by 2 bases, leaving 17 bases between them. The germline CDR1 and CDR2 sequences are SGHRS and YFSETQ. Here the CDR3 reads CASSLSETTLNTDTQYF. The CDR3 DNA reads as TGCGCCAGCAGCTTGTCCGAGACGACACTAAACACAGATACGCAGTATTTT.

The rearrangement uses TRBV7-6 and TRBJ2-4, with D perhaps matching TRBD2 (6 bases). V was shortened by 4 bases and J by 13 bases, with 20 bases between the two germline ends. Germline V gene data show CDR1 as SGHVS and CDR2 as FNYEAQ. The CDR3 contains 14 residues. The DNA for the CDR3 is TGTGCCAGCAGCTCCGGTCGCGGGAACGGCGGGCAGTACTTC. Its translation is CASSSGRGNGGQYF.

The chain uses TRBV21-1 and TRBJ2-6. TRBV21-1 is a listed pseudogene. The CDR3 consists of 15 residues. CDR3 loop: CASSKSNSGANALTF. CDR3 coding DNA: TGTGCCAGCAGCAAAAGTAATAGTGGGGCCAACGCCCTGACTTTC.

V and J are TRBV6-6 and TRBJ1-1, with D uncertain. V was shortened by 6 bases and J by 1 base, with 12 bases between the two germline ends. CDR1 is MNHNY, CDR2 SVGAGI, per germline (reference sequence). The CDR3 has 14 amino acids. The CDR3 DNA reads TGTGCCAGCAGCATTGGGTGGGGGAACACTGAAGCTTTCTTT. This codes for CASSIGWGNTEAFF.

This clonotype was picked up a small number of times. The chain employs TRBV3-1 and TRBJ2-3, with D uncertain. The length of the CDR3 is 12 residues. Germline CDR1 and CDR2: LGHDT and YNNKEL (reference sequence). V lost 4 bases and J 8 bases, leaving 10 bases between the germline ends. This chain's CDR3 is CASSPAWGTQYF. In DNA form, the CDR3 reads TGTGCCAGCAGCCCCGCTTGGGGTACGCAGTATTTT.

A few counts support this clonotype. The V gene is TRBV10-2, the J gene TRBJ2-3, with 14 bases that match TRBD2. Germline V gene lookup returns CDR1 WSHSY and CDR2 SAAADI. This CDR3 contains 14 residues. The J segment lost 7 bases and the V segment lost 6 bases, leaving 3 bases of the junction unmatched. The chain's CDR3 is CASRTSGGAYTQYF. DNA for the CDR3: TGCGCCAGCAGGACTAGCGGGGGGGCATATACGCAGTATTTT.

CDR3 DNA: TGTGCCAGCAGCTTATTACGGTTCGAAAAACTGTTTTTT. Its translation: CASSLLRFEKLFF. This chain joins TRBV11-2 and TRBJ1-4, with unresolved D. Germline V lookup: CDR1 SGHAT, CDR2 FQNNGV. V was shortened by 2 bases and J by 8 bases, with 9 bases between the two germline ends. This CDR3 spans 13 amino acids.

Comments on this clonotype: Possible read error: a much larger clone is one base away. V gene TRBV12-3 or TRBV12-4 combines with J gene TRBJ2-7, with TRBD2 matching 10 bases. V lost 6 bases, J lost 0 bases, and 2 bases stayed unmatched. This CDR3 has 14 residues. The CDR3 is CASRVAGGSYEQYF. DNA for the CDR3: TGTGCCAGCAGGGTAGCGGGAGGCTCCTACGAGCAGTACTTC.